One sample yielded the 29 T cell receptor beta chains listed below, sequenced in a study of T cell responses to AZD1222 COVID-19 vaccine. Here immunoSEQ multiplex PCR was the method, and the copy in TCRdb shows in-frame clones only, minus some. The sample carries 150,000 to 200,000 clones, approximately 94% recorded once. The sequences come from peripheral blood, collected on day 0 of AZD1222 vaccination. The source is an adult in good health.

The rearrangement uses TRBV27 and TRBJ1-5; 7 bases are a match to TRBD1. Germline V lookup: CDR1 MNHEY, CDR2 SMNVEV (reference sequence). The CDR3 totals 16 residues. The trim removed 6 bases at V and 0 bases at J, leaving 8 bases unmatched. The CDR3 bases are TGTGCCAGCAGATCTTTCAGGGGGACTAGCAATCAGCCCCAGCATTTT. Encoded protein: CASRSFRGTSNQPQHF.

The chain links TRBV30 to TRBJ1-5, with D maybe TRBD1 (5 bases). CDR1 is GTSNPN and CDR2 is SVGIG in the germline V gene (reference sequence). Trimming cost V 8 bases and J 5 bases, with 13 bases left between them. The CDR3 runs to 12 residues. DNA for the CDR3: TGTGCCGTGGGGGGGGACTATCAGCCCCAGCATTTT. It specifies CAVGGDYQPQHF.

In this sample, this clone turned up a few times. This chain uses TRBV7-9 with TRBJ2-2; 7 bases are a match to TRBD2. Germline CDR1 and CDR2: SEHNR and FQNEAQ (reference sequence). After removal of 0 bases from V and 7 bases from J, the junction contained 5 bases not matched to a gene. This CDR3 has 15 residues. The CDR3 region is CASSLAGGPHGELFF. CDR3 DNA: TGTGCCAGCAGCTTAGCGGGAGGGCCCCACGGGGAGCTGTTTTTT.

V and J are TRBV7-9 and TRBJ2-1; no clear D. The germline CDR1 and CDR2 sequences are SEHNR and FQNEAQ (reference sequence). This CDR3 has 12 residues. Deletions cut 5 bases from V and 3 bases from J, with 5 bases between. The CDR3 DNA sequence: TGTGCCAGCAGCGCCAGCTACAATGAGCAGTTCTTC. Its translation is CASSASYNEQFF.

The chain links TRBV28 to TRBJ1-2; TRBD1 agrees at 9 bases. The germline gives CDR1 MDHEN, CDR2 SYDVKM. The CDR3 contains 15 residues. V gave up 3 bases and J gave up 14 bases; unmatched junction bases: 16. Here the CDR3 reads CASSFTGTGTESGTF. DNA for the CDR3: TGTGCCAGCAGTTTTACCGGGACAGGGACGGAAAGTGGGACCTTC.

The rearrangement uses TRBV7-2 and TRBJ1-4; a possible D gene is TRBD1 (6 bases). With 5 bases removed from V and 0 bases from J, the gap between germline ends came to 22 bases. This CDR3 is built from 19 residues. CDR1 and CDR2 from the germline V gene are SGHTA and FQGNSA. CDR3 loop: CASSPQGASTYATNEKLFF. CDR3 nucleotides: TGTGCCAGCAGCCCACAGGGAGCATCCACCTATGCAACTAATGAAAAACTGTTTTTT.

The rearrangement links TRBV28 to TRBJ2-3; no firm D call. Trimming removed 6 bases at V and 2 bases at J, with 9 bases between. CDR3 size: 13 residues. CDR1 is MDHEN, CDR2 SYDVKM, per germline. CDR3 bases: TGTGCCAGCAGCCTCTACACCACAGATACGCAGTATTTT. This sequence encodes CASSLYTTDTQYF.

V gene TRBV5-1 combines with J gene TRBJ1-5, with 7 bases identical to TRBD1. Germline V gene lookup returns CDR1 SGHRS and CDR2 YFSETQ. The length of the CDR3 is 15 residues. V dropped 0 bases and J dropped 8; count of bases not matched to a gene: 8. The CDR3 DNA reads TGCGCCAGCAGCTTGGCTAACAGGGGAGGCGAGCCCCAGCATTTT. Protein: CASSLANRGGEPQHF.

The rearrangement uses TRBV19 and TRBJ2-7; 8 bases line up with TRBD2. This CDR3 region has 16 residues. Germline-derived CDR1 and CDR2 are LNHDA and SQIVND (reference sequence). J was trimmed by 4 bases and V by 6 bases; bases with no gene match: 14. The CDR3 DNA sequence: TGTGCCAGTAGATCTGGCGCGGGGGGCGGCTCGTACGAGCAGTACTTC. It is translated as CASRSGAGGGSYEQYF.

The chain links TRBV28 to TRBJ1-2; D is perhaps TRBD1 (5 bases). CDR1 MDHEN and CDR2 SYDVKM come from the germline V gene. Trimming left V 7 bases short and J 4 bases short, with 13 bases between. This CDR3 is built from 13 residues. The CDR3 DNA sequence: TGTGCCAGCATAAACGAGGGGTTCTATGGCTACACCTTC. Translation gives CASINEGFYGYTF.

This rearrangement joins TRBV4-1 to TRBJ2-2; D remains unclear. CDR3 size: 12 residues. V lost 1 base and J lost 9, with 6 bases in between. Germline CDR1 and CDR2: MGHRA and YSYEKL. CDR3 protein: CASSQGPRELFF. The CDR3 nucleotides are TGCGCCAGCAGCCAAGGACCCCGGGAGCTGTTTTTT.

V and J are TRBV4-1 and TRBJ2-4, with D unclear. Germline-derived CDR1 and CDR2 are MGHRA and YSYEKL. Trimming stripped 1 base from V and 3 bases from J, with 4 bases between. The CDR3 contains 13 residues. This chain's CDR3 is CASSQADKNIQYF. The CDR3 DNA reads as TGCGCCAGCAGCCAAGCCGACAAAAACATTCAGTACTTC.

V is TRBV28 and J is TRBJ1-2, with 8 nucleotides matching TRBD1. The CDR3 sequence is 16 residues long. Germline lookup yields CDR1 MDHEN and CDR2 SYDVKM. The trim removed 2 bases at V and 7 bases at J, leaving 12 bases unmatched. The chain's CDR3 is CASSLGGTGLAGGYTF. For the CDR3, the DNA is TGTGCCAGCAGTTTAGGGGGGACAGGTTTGGCGGGTGGCTACACCTTC.

The chain joins TRBV12-3 or TRBV12-4 to TRBJ1-1, with 7 bases aligning to TRBD1. V dropped 3 bases and J dropped 10; count of bases not matched to a gene: 8. CDR3 length: 13 amino acids. The CDR3 DNA sequence: TGTGCCAGCAGTTTGGACAGGCCCTCCGGAGCTTTCTTT. It yields the protein CASSLDRPSGAFF.

The chain combines TRBV11-2 with TRBJ2-5; D is unresolved. The ends were cut back, 1 base at V and 2 bases at J, with 2 bases in the middle. CDR1 is SGHAT, CDR2 FQNNGV, per germline. The CDR3 extends over 12 amino acids. CDR3 sequence: CASSLGQETQYF. Written as DNA, the CDR3 is TGTGCCAGCAGCTTAGGGCAAGAGACCCAGTACTTC.

The V and J genes are TRBV19 and TRBJ2-3; D ambiguous. Germline-derived CDR1 and CDR2 are LNHDA and SQIVND (reference sequence). Trimming removed 0 bases at V and 5 bases at J, with 12 bases between. The CDR3 loop spans 15 amino acids. The CDR3 spells CASSIDPPFLDTQYF. The DNA for the CDR3 is TGTGCCAGTAGTATAGATCCCCCCTTCCTAGATACGCAGTATTTT.

This rearrangement joins TRBV5-6 to TRBJ1-2, with 7 bases matching TRBD1. The trim removed 5 bases at V and 3 bases at J, leaving 7 bases unmatched. Per germline, CDR1 SGHDT and CDR2 YYEEEE. This CDR3 has 14 amino acids. The CDR3 coding sequence is TGTGCCAGCAGACACAGGGGAGTTTACTATGGCTACACCTTC. Translation gives CASRHRGVYYGYTF.

This chain links TRBV6-6 with TRBJ2-4; D possibly matches TRBD1 or TRBD2 (6 bases each). The CDR3 has 16 residues. Germline CDR1 reads MNHNY; CDR2 reads SVGAGI (reference sequence). Trimming shortened V by 2 bases and J by 6 bases, and 17 bases separated the two germline ends. This CDR3 is CASSYRGPGQGNIQYF. Written as DNA, the CDR3 is TGTGCCAGCAGTTACCGGGGGCCAGGGCAGGGAAACATTCAGTACTTC.

The gene calls are TRBV6-5 and TRBJ2-7; 9 positions match TRBD1. V shed 8 bases, J shed 4 bases, and the junction held 9 bases outside the gene matches. The length of the CDR3 is 14 residues. Germline CDR1 reads MNHEY; CDR2 reads SVGAGI. CDR3 DNA sequence: TGTGCCAGCTACCCGGGACAGGGACTTTACGAGCAGTACTTC. Amino acids: CASYPGQGLYEQYF.

The V call is TRBV25-1, the J call TRBJ1-5; D gene ambiguous. Germline loops: CDR1 MGHDK, CDR2 SYGVNS. Between the trimmed V and J ends, which lost 2 bases and 7 bases, there was a span of 12 bases. The CDR3 contains 14 residues. CDR3 sequence: CASSETGAGQPQHF. Written as DNA, the CDR3 is TGTGCCAGCAGTGAAACTGGCGCGGGGCAGCCCCAGCATTTT.

The chain employs TRBV15 and TRBJ2-1; no clear D gene. Per germline, CDR1 LNHNV and CDR2 YYDKDF (reference sequence). The CDR3 has 14 residues. With 1 base removed from V and 0 bases from J, the gap between germline ends came to 4 bases. The CDR3 DNA reads as TGTGCCACCAGCAGAGCGAGCTCCTACAATGAGCAGTTCTTC. Its protein is CATSRASSYNEQFF.

This clone was found once. V and J are TRBV28 and TRBJ1-1; D might be TRBD1 (5 bases). This CDR3 is 15 amino acids long. Trimming shortened V by 0 bases and J by 1 base, and 9 bases separated the two germline ends. Germline V CDR1 and CDR2: MDHEN, SYDVKM. In DNA, the CDR3 is TGTGCCAGCAGTTTATGGGGGGAGACGAACACTGAAGCTTTCTTT. Its protein is CASSLWGETNTEAFF.

This clone occurred a few times. The rearrangement joins TRBV5-1 to TRBJ2-7; TRBD1 aligns across 9 bases. Germline CDR1 and CDR2: SGHRS and YFSETQ. The V gene end was trimmed by 1 base and the J gene end by 1 base; junction bases not matched to a gene: 6. This CDR3 contains 16 residues. CDR3 DNA: TGCGCCAGCAGCTTGTCGAAAGGGACAGGGTCCTACGAGCAGTACTTC. The encoded protein is CASSLSKGTGSYEQYF.

The V and J genes are TRBV18 and TRBJ2-1, with D maybe TRBD1 (7 bases). V gave up 8 bases and J gave up 1 base, with 15 bases separating them. The germline V gene has CDR1 KGHSH and CDR2 LQKENI. This CDR3 is built from 15 residues. The DNA for the CDR3 is TGTGCCAGCGGGGCGACAGGGAGGTCCTACAATGAGCAGTTCTTC. Its protein is CASGATGRSYNEQFF. The entire variable domain, with the rest obtained from reference TRBV18 and TRBJ2-1, is as follows: NAGVMQNPRHLVRRRGQEARLRCSPMKGHSHVYWYRQLPEEGLKFMVYLQKENIIDESGMPKERFSAEFPKEGPSILRIQQVVRGDSAAYFCASGATGRSYNEQFFGPGTRLTVL.

The chain employs TRBV6-5 and TRBJ2-1, with 9 bases aligning to TRBD2. CDR3 length: 12 residues. With 6 bases clipped from V and 10 bases from J, the junction kept 4 bases outside the gene matches. Germline V lookup: CDR1 MNHEY, CDR2 SVGAGI. CDR3 in DNA: TGTGCCAGCAGCAGTACTAGCGGGGAGCAGTTCTTC. This codes for CASSSTSGEQFF.

The chain carries TRBV30 and TRBJ2-3; no clear D. This CDR3 has 13 residues. Looked up from germline, CDR1 is GTSNPN and CDR2 is SVGIG (reference sequence). The V end was cut by 4 bases, the J end by 2 bases, with 10 bases between. The CDR3 coding sequence is TGTGCCTGGACCACCGGTGCCACAGATACGCAGTATTTT. Protein sequence: CAWTTGATDTQYF.

The J gene is TRBJ1-2, the V gene TRBV15; weak D call: TRBD1 (6 bases). The germline V and J ends were trimmed by 3 bases and 8 bases, with 13 bases remaining between them. The CDR3 is 13 residues long. Germline-derived CDR1 and CDR2 are LNHNV and YYDKDF (reference sequence). Here the CDR3 DNA reads TGTGCCACCAGCAGGGGCCACGGACAGGGCTACACCTTC. Translation gives CATSRGHGQGYTF.

The chain links TRBV19 to TRBJ1-6; 8 bases agree with TRBD1. CDR1 and CDR2 (germline): LNHDA, SQIVND (reference sequence). V lost 10 bases, J lost 6 bases, and 5 bases stayed unmatched. This CDR3 comprises 13 residues. The CDR3 loop reads CATGQGPNSPLHF. The CDR3 DNA is TGTGCCACCGGACAGGGTCCTAATTCACCCCTCCACTTT.

The J gene is TRBJ1-4, the V gene TRBV6-5; D gene unclear. Germline assignment: CDR1 MNHEY and CDR2 SVGAGI. This CDR3 spans 16 amino acids. V was trimmed by 0 bases and J by 8 bases, leaving 16 bases between them. The CDR3 sequence: CASSYSTKPRREKLFF. The CDR3 DNA sequence: TGTGCCAGCAGTTACTCGACGAAGCCGCGAAGGGAAAAACTGTTTTTT.